These 25 T cell receptor beta chains originate from one sample sequenced in a study of breast tumors, draining lymph nodes, adjacent tissues. TCRdb re-called the multiplex PCR reads through MiXCR, storing one row per CDR3 protein. The sample consists of some 200,000 distinct CDR3 sequences, approximately 33% of them appearing once. The lymph nodes were axillary draining lymph nodes from breast cancer patients. Sequencing was done on a sample of axillary lymph node tissue. These receptors came from a female donor with breast cancer. Some clones in this sample may be carry-over from other donors' samples.

With regard to this clonotype: This sequence may be a read error, since a much larger clone differs from it by one base. The rearrangement uses TRBV7-2 and TRBJ2-7; TRBD2 agrees at 12 bases. Germline V gene lookup returns CDR1 SGHTA and CDR2 FQGNSA. The CDR3 consists of 15 residues. The CDR3 reads CASSLEGLAGYEQHF. The CDR3, as DNA: TGTGCCAGCAGCTTAGAGGGACTAGCGGGCTACGAGCAGCACTTC.

In its sample, this clonotype was seen many times. The chain recombines TRBV6-6 with TRBJ2-1; no firm D call. Trimming left V 2 bases short and J 3 bases short, with 2 bases between. This CDR3 region has 12 residues. Germline V gene data show CDR1 as MNHNY and CDR2 as SVGAGI (reference sequence). The CDR3 reads CASSYDYNEQFF. The CDR3 coding sequence is TGTGCCAGCAGTTACGACTACAATGAGCAGTTCTTC.

This clonotype was recorded at least ten times. The CDR3 DNA reads TGCAGTGTTCCTATCGACAGGACAAAATATGGAAACACCATATATTTT. Translating gives CSVPIDRTKYGNTIYF. The gene calls are TRBV20-1 and TRBJ1-3; tentative D call: TRBD1 (6 bases). The CDR3 length is 16 residues. The V gene lost 7 bases and the J gene lost 3 bases, with 22 bases spanning the gap. CDR1 DFQATT and CDR2 SNEGSKA come from the germline V gene (reference sequence).

In this sample, this clonotype turned up many times. The chain couples TRBV24-1 to TRBJ2-5, with TRBD1 matching 9 bases. V gave up 0 bases and J gave up 1 base; unmatched junction bases: 8. The CDR3 loop spans 18 amino acids. CDR1 KGHDR and CDR2 SFDVKD come from the germline V gene. The CDR3 loop is CATSDLRPGTGSQETQYF. Here the CDR3 DNA reads TGTGCCACCAGTGATTTGCGTCCCGGGACAGGGTCCCAAGAGACCCAGTACTTC.

This clonotype was counted a few times. This sequence joins TRBV6-5 and TRBJ2-7; 9 bases align to TRBD2. V lost 5 bases and J lost 6; bases outside the gene matches: 5. Germline V gene sequence: CDR1 MNHEY, CDR2 SVGAGI. This CDR3 has 13 residues. The CDR3 coding sequence is TGTGCCAGCAGTCTTGCGGGAGGGGGCGAGCAGTACTTC. Amino acid sequence: CASSLAGGGEQYF.

This clonotype was seen many times. The chain couples TRBV5-1 to TRBJ1-6; 9 bases fit TRBD1. V lost 3 bases, J lost 10 bases, and 5 bases stayed unmatched. Germline CDR1 is SGHRS and CDR2 is YFSETQ. CDR3 length: 14 amino acids. CDR3 nucleotide sequence: TGCGCCAGCAGCTCAGGGACAGGGAGCTCACCCCTCCACTTT. Its translation: CASSSGTGSSPLHF.

In its sample, this clonotype was seen many times. The chain recombines TRBV20-1 with TRBJ2-7, with D possibly TRBD1 on 6 matching bases. Germline assignment: CDR1 DFQATT and CDR2 SNEGSKA (reference sequence). V was clipped by 5 bases and J by 2 bases, with 13 bases between them. This CDR3 has 13 amino acids. This CDR3 is CSASQGNAYEQYF. DNA of the CDR3: TGCAGTGCTTCTCAGGGGAACGCCTACGAGCAGTACTTC.

There are a few counts of this clonotype. The gene calls are TRBV6-2 or TRBV6-3 and TRBJ2-1; D is uncertain. Trimming left V 3 bases short and J 4 bases short, with 19 bases between. The germline CDR1 and CDR2 sequences are MNHEY and SVGEGT. The CDR3 length is 17 residues. The CDR3 DNA is TGTGCCAGCAGTTATTCGTGGACCCTTAGGGTTTACAATGAGCAGTTCTTC. Amino acid sequence: CASSYSWTLRVYNEQFF.

This clonotype came up many times. The CDR3 DNA follows: TGTGCCAGCAGTCTCGGGACAGGCAAAAACATTCAGTACTTC. Translating gives CASSLGTGKNIQYF. This chain links TRBV2 with TRBJ2-4; 8 nucleotides match TRBD1. The V gene end was trimmed by 5 bases and the J gene end by 3 bases; junction bases not matched to a gene: 3. Germline CDR1 is SNHLY and CDR2 is FYNNEI. The CDR3 sequence is 14 residues long.

This chain links TRBV2 with TRBJ1-6; the D gene is possibly TRBD1 (5 bases). The CDR3 extends over 14 amino acids. Germline CDR1 is SNHLY and CDR2 is FYNNEI. V shed 7 bases and J shed 4 bases, with 11 bases lying between them. The CDR3 is CASTPGGYNSPLHF. The CDR3 coding sequence is TGTGCCAGCACCCCCGGGGGATATAATTCACCCCTCCACTTT.

The V gene is TRBV28, the J gene TRBJ2-5, with TRBD2 matching over 13 bases. Germline V lookup: CDR1 MDHEN, CDR2 SYDVKM. The CDR3 is 19 residues long. Unmatched junction bases numbered 15, after V lost 4 bases and J lost 4 bases. The DNA of the CDR3 is TGTGCCAGCAGTTGGGGAATGACTAGCGGGAGGAAACGGGGAGAGACCCAGTACTTC. Its protein product is CASSWGMTSGRKRGETQYF. Drawing the rest from reference TRBV28 and TRBJ2-5, the complete variable domain is DVKVTQSSRYLVKRTGEKVFLECVQDMDHENMFWYRQDPGLGLRLIYFSYDVKMKEKGDIPEGYSVSREKKERFSLILESASTNQTSMYLCASSWGMTSGRKRGETQYFGPGTRLLVL.

Concerning this clonotype: A clone one base away is much larger, so this may be a read error. V and J are TRBV5-5 and TRBJ2-5; possible D gene TRBD2, 5 bases. The CDR3 runs to 13 residues. From germline, CDR1 is SGHKS and CDR2 YYEKEE (reference sequence). The chain's CDR3 is CASSKDSPENQYF. CDR3 bases: TGTGCCAGCAGTAAGGACTCGCCAGAGAACCAGTACTTC. The full variable domain, in which reference TRBV5-5 and TRBJ2-5 provide the parts outside the CDR3, is DAGVTQSPTHLIKTRGQQVTLRCSPISGHKSVSWYQQVLGQGPQFIFQYYEKEERGRGNFPDRFSARQFPNYSSELNVNALLLGDSALYLCASSKDSPENQYFGPGTRLLVL.

This clonotype was seen repeatedly, ten times or more. The rearrangement links TRBV4-1 to TRBJ2-2; the D gene could be TRBD1 or TRBD2 (5 bases each). The germline V gene has CDR1 MGHRA and CDR2 YSYEKL. The CDR3 loop spans 15 amino acids. V gave up 6 bases and J gave up 1 base, with 12 bases separating them. As DNA, the CDR3 is TGCGCCAGCAGACACGGGACCCAGAACACCGGGGAGCTGTTTTTT. It yields the protein CASRHGTQNTGELFF.

CDR3 coding DNA: TGTGCCACCAGCAAGGACAGAGAAGGACTACCTTCCTACGAGCAGTACTTC. It translates to CATSKDREGLPSYEQYF. V gene TRBV15 combines with J gene TRBJ2-7, with D perhaps given as TRBD1 or TRBD2 (6 bases each). The CDR3 is 17 residues long. The V gene lost 4 bases and the J gene lost 1 base, with 20 bases spanning the gap. Germline-derived CDR1 and CDR2 are LNHNV and YYDKDF (reference sequence).

This clonotype was counted at least ten times. The rearrangement links TRBV5-1 to TRBJ2-5; 8 nucleotides match TRBD2. CDR3 length equals 14 residues. The germline V gene has CDR1 SGHRS and CDR2 YFSETQ. The ends lost 4 bases at V and 4 bases at J; junction bases unmatched: 6. CDR3 in amino acids: CASSPGGAGETQYF. In nucleotides, the CDR3 is TGCGCCAGCAGCCCCGGGGGGGCAGGAGAGACCCAGTACTTC.

Many counts were recorded for this clonotype. The gene calls are TRBV15 and TRBJ2-1, with 7 nucleotides matching TRBD2. From germline, CDR1 is LNHNV and CDR2 YYDKDF (reference sequence). The CDR3 is made up of 18 amino acids. V was clipped by 3 bases and J by 0 bases; unmatched bases: 11. The CDR3 DNA sequence: TGTGCCACCAGCAGGGGATCCGAGCGGGGCAGCTCCTACAATGAGCAGTTCTTC. Protein: CATSRGSERGSSYNEQFF.

This clonotype was recorded many times. The rearrangement joins TRBV11-2 to TRBJ2-2; possible D gene TRBD2, 7 bases. The V end lost 1 base, the J end lost 3 bases, and 15 bases lay between the germline ends. From germline, CDR1 is SGHAT and CDR2 FQNNGV. CDR3 length equals 17 residues. CDR3 amino acids: CASSLGGRGADTGELFF. CDR3 bases: TGTGCCAGCAGCTTAGGGGGGAGGGGGGCAGACACCGGGGAGCTGTTTTTT. Full variable domain (rest looked up from reference TRBV11-2 and TRBJ2-2): EAGVAQSPRYKIIEKRQSVAFWCNPISGHATLYWYQQILGQGPKLLIQFQNNGVVDDSQLPKDRFSAERLKGVDSTLKIQPAKLEDSAVYLCASSLGGRGADTGELFFGEGSRLTVL.

This clonotype was recorded at least ten times. The gene calls are TRBV6-5 and TRBJ2-5, with D possibly matching TRBD1 (6 bases). CDR3 size: 14 residues. Germline CDR1 and CDR2: MNHEY and SVGAGI. V lost 5 bases, J lost 7 bases, and 17 bases lay in between. The CDR3 region has the DNA TGTGCCAGCAGTCCCCTCTCGCCCAGGGGGACCCAGTACTTC. Residues: CASSPLSPRGTQYF.

This clonotype was observed at least ten times. This chain's CDR3 is CASSSPDTDTQYF. The CDR3 DNA reads TGTGCCAGCAGTTCCCCAGACACAGATACGCAGTATTTT. J is TRBJ2-3 and V is TRBV6-1; D ambiguous. This CDR3 contains 13 residues. Germline CDR1 and CDR2: MNHNS and SASEGT. V was cut by 5 bases and J by 2 bases, with 8 bases left in between.

In its sample, this clonotype was seen many times. J is TRBJ2-1 and V is TRBV20-1, with 8 positions matching TRBD1. The V gene's germline CDR1 is DFQATT and CDR2 SNEGSKA (reference sequence). The J segment lost 7 bases and the V segment lost 4 bases, leaving 15 bases of the junction unmatched. The CDR3 extends over 16 amino acids. The CDR3 DNA sequence: TGCAGTGCTAAGACCCGACAGGGGTACAGTGAGAATGAGCAGTTCTTC. Protein product: CSAKTRQGYSENEQFF.

This clonotype showed up many times. The chain links TRBV19 to TRBJ1-2; TRBD1 agrees at 7 bases. The CDR3 has 14 amino acids. CDR1 LNHDA and CDR2 SQIVND come from the germline V gene (reference sequence). V gave up 6 bases and J gave up 3 bases; unmatched junction bases: 7. The CDR3 DNA sequence: TGTGCCAGTAGGTCTAAAGGGGGCGACTATGGCTACACCTTC. Translation gives CASRSKGGDYGYTF.

This clonotype was recorded at least ten times. The J gene is TRBJ1-3, the V gene TRBV19; D remains unclear. The ends were cut back, 5 bases at V and 0 bases at J, with 14 bases in the middle. The CDR3 totals 16 residues. The V gene's germline CDR1 is LNHDA and CDR2 SQIVND (reference sequence). The CDR3 sequence is CASSPQADSSGNTIYF. CDR3 in DNA: TGTGCCAGTAGTCCCCAGGCGGATTCCTCTGGAAACACCATATATTTT. Filled out from reference TRBV19 and TRBJ1-3, the complete variable domain reads DGGITQSPKYLFRKEGQNVTLSCEQNLNHDAMYWYRQDPGQGLRLIYYSQIVNDFQKGDIAEGYSVSREKKESFPLTVTSAQKNPTAFYLCASSPQADSSGNTIYFGEGSWLTVV.

The rearrangement links TRBV10-3 to TRBJ2-5, with TRBD2 as a possible D gene (9 bases). CDR1 and CDR2 from the germline V gene are ENHRY and SYGVKD. The V end was cut by 10 bases, the J end by 2 bases, with 17 bases between. The CDR3 has 14 amino acids. The CDR3 sequence is CASGGGQDQETQYF. CDR3 in DNA: TGTGCCAGCGGGGGGGGACAGGATCAAGAGACCCAGTACTTC.

The CDR3 DNA reads as TGTGCCAGCAGTCACCGCCTAAGGACTAGCGGGAGGGGGTACGAGCAGTACTTC. It specifies CASSHRLRTSGRGYEQYF. The V call is TRBV6-2 or TRBV6-3, the J call TRBJ2-7, with 15 bases lining up with TRBD2. The germline CDR1 and CDR2 sequences are MNHEY and SVGEGT. The V and J ends lost 5 bases and 4 bases, in that order; junction bases with no gene match: 12. CDR3 length: 18 amino acids.

At least ten counts were recorded for this clonotype. The chain couples TRBV5-1 to TRBJ2-1, with 10 bases identical to TRBD2. The V gene end was trimmed by 4 bases and the J gene end by 9 bases; junction bases not matched to a gene: 25. The CDR3 contains 20 residues. Per germline, CDR1 SGHRS and CDR2 YFSETQ. The CDR3 reads CASSQRGHLAGGRGLGEQFF. CDR3 bases: TGCGCCAGCAGCCAGCGAGGCCATTTAGCGGGGGGTAGGGGGCTTGGTGAGCAGTTCTTC.